The 6 T cell receptor beta chains given below trace back to one sample, sequenced in a study of T cell responses to AZD1222 COVID-19 vaccine. Repertoires were generated with immunoSEQ multiplex PCR, while TCRdb's copy carries only in-frame clones and drops some. The sample consists of roughly 150,000 clones, around 88% of them appearing once. The material was peripheral blood, obtained on day 0 of MenACWY control vaccination. These receptor sequences come from an adult in good health.

The rearrangement joins TRBV29-1 to TRBJ2-3, with D hard to call. The CDR3 extends over 15 amino acids. Deletions cut 3 bases from V and 4 bases from J, with 17 bases between. Germline lookup yields CDR1 SQVTM and CDR2 ANQGSEA. In DNA form, the CDR3 reads TGCAGCGTTGATGGGCGGTCCAGAGGTTCAGATACGCAGTATTTT. It specifies CSVDGRSRGSDTQYF.

This sequence joins TRBV7-2 and TRBJ2-2, with TRBD2 identical over 8 bases. V was pared by 4 bases and J by 8 bases, with 3 bases of the junction left unmatched. The germline gives CDR1 SGHTA, CDR2 FQGNSA. The CDR3 is 13 residues long. The CDR3 nucleotides read TGTGCCAGCAGCTCTGTAGCGGGAGGGGAGCTGTTTTTT. This encodes CASSSVAGGELFF. The full variable domain, rest sourced from reference TRBV7-2 and TRBJ2-2, is GAGVSQSPSNKVTEKGKDVELRCDPISGHTALYWYRQSLGQGLEFLIYFQGNSAPDKSGLPSDRFSAERTGGSVSTLTIQRTQQEDSAVYLCASSSVAGGELFFGEGSRLTVL.

The rearrangement uses TRBV6-2 or TRBV6-3 and TRBJ1-1, with TRBD1 identical over 8 bases. J lost 2 bases, V lost 2 bases, and 13 bases had no gene match. The CDR3 consists of 18 residues. CDR1 and CDR2 from the germline V gene are MNHEY and SVGEGT. The CDR3 region has the DNA TGTGCCAGCAGTTACCCCGACAGGGGCCCTCCTACTAACACTGAAGCTTTCTTT. Protein: CASSYPDRGPPTNTEAFF.

In its sample, this clone was seen once. The gene calls are TRBV29-1 and TRBJ1-2; TRBD1 matches at 7 bases. The CDR3 contains 13 residues. Germline values: CDR1 SQVTM, CDR2 ANQGSEA. The V and J ends lost 8 bases and 4 bases, in that order; junction bases with no gene match: 10. The chain's CDR3 is CSILPGDSYGYTF. CDR3 bases: TGCAGCATATTGCCCGGGGACAGCTATGGCTACACCTTC.

The chain joins TRBV7-2 to TRBJ1-2; D remains unclear. This CDR3 comprises 18 residues. Germline-derived CDR1 and CDR2 are SGHTA and FQGNSA. V lost 5 bases, J lost 7 bases, and 29 bases lay in between. In DNA, the CDR3 is TGTGCCAGCAGCCCCTACGGAGGTTTGAGAGGGCATGAAGGTGGCTACACCTTC. Translating it yields CASSPYGGLRGHEGGYTF.

The rearrangement uses TRBV27 and TRBJ2-7, with TRBD1 matching 8 bases. CDR1 and CDR2 (germline): MNHEY, SMNVEV (reference sequence). CDR3 length: 15 residues. The J segment lost 0 bases and the V segment lost 3 bases, leaving 4 bases of the junction unmatched. CDR3 in amino acids: CASSFWDRTSYEQYF. In DNA, the CDR3 is TGTGCCAGCAGTTTTTGGGACAGGACCTCCTACGAGCAGTACTTC.